This T cell receptor beta chain was found in a study of blood T cell repertoires in COVID-19. Whole-study context: Italy, Spain and the United States were the sources of the convalescent and acute COVID-19 samples. The cDNA or gDNA used as material had been derived from T cells, B-cell-depleted T cells, or PBMCs.

Original analysis: Quantification of nucleated cells was approximated via reference gene primer amplification. The table came from immunoSEQ multiplex PCR; TCRdb's copy has only in-frame clones and leaves some out. For V, J and clone size, that table is used; D and trimming come from the DNA. The sample consists of about 220,000 clones, about 85% of them appearing once. V trimming: 4 bases; J trimming: 2 bases; junction bases outside the gene matches: 7. The germline V gene has CDR1 SGDLS and CDR2 YYNGEE. The CDR3 covers 16 residues. This chain connects TRBV9 to TRBJ2-1, with TRBD1 identical over 9 bases. The TCR comes from a man aged 40-55 years with acute or convalescent COVID-19. The specimen sequenced was peripheral blood. The CDR3 reads CASSPTGGFTYNEQFF. The CDR3 region has the DNA TGTGCCAGCAGCCCCACAGGGGGCTTTACCTACAATGAGCAGTTCTTC.